What follows are 6 T cell receptor beta chains derived from one specimen sequenced in a study of PD-1 blockade in mismatch repair-deficient tumors. The table came from immunoSEQ multiplex PCR; TCRdb's copy has only in-frame clones and leaves some out. The sample yields fewer than 60,000 clones, 77% seen once. Sequencing was performed on PBMCs, taken before pembrolizumab treatment. The receptor set was obtained from an adult with mismatch repair-deficient cancer.

This clone appeared a few times. V and J are TRBV4-2 and TRBJ1-1; D is possibly TRBD1 (5 bases). CDR1 is LGHNA and CDR2 is YNFKEQ in the germline V gene. Trimming stripped 0 bases from V and 1 base from J, with 12 bases between. The CDR3 sequence is 16 residues long. The CDR3 DNA reads TGTGCCAGCAGCCAAGAAGCGGAGGGACCGAACACTGAAGCTTTCTTT. Its translation: CASSQEAEGPNTEAFF.

The chain uses TRBV14 and TRBJ2-1, with 9 bases matching TRBD1. The junction had 11 bases not matched to a gene; V was cut back by 4 bases and J by 7 bases. CDR1 SGHDN and CDR2 FVKESK come from the germline V gene. This CDR3 spans 16 amino acids. The CDR3 loop is CASSPAGQGIWNEQFF. The CDR3 region has the DNA TGTGCCAGCAGCCCTGCCGGACAGGGGATATGGAATGAGCAGTTCTTC.

The V and J genes are TRBV30 and TRBJ1-2, with D tentatively TRBD1 (6 bases). This CDR3 is 13 amino acids long. The ends were cut back, 0 bases at V and 8 bases at J, with 13 bases in the middle. The germline V gene encodes CDR1 GTSNPN and CDR2 SVGIG (reference sequence). DNA of the CDR3: TGTGCCTGGAGTGTACAGGGAGTATTCGGCTACACCTTC. Translated, it gives CAWSVQGVFGYTF.

This sequence joins TRBV18 and TRBJ2-7; D possibly corresponds to TRBD1 (5 bases). Trimming cost V 5 bases and J 1 base, with 9 bases left between them. The CDR3 is made up of 13 amino acids. Germline CDR1 KGHSH, CDR2 LQKENI. The CDR3 spells CASSERQSYEQYF. CDR3 nucleotides: TGTGCCAGCTCAGAGCGACAGTCCTACGAGCAGTACTTC. The full variable domain, rest sourced from reference TRBV18 and TRBJ2-7, is NAGVMQNPRHLVRRRGQEARLRCSPMKGHSHVYWYRQLPEEGLKFMVYLQKENIIDESGMPKERFSAEFPKEGPSILRIQQVVRGDSAAYFCASSERQSYEQYFGPGTRLTVT.

The CDR3 reads CASRIKDGSYEQYF. CDR3 bases: TGTGCCAGCCGAATAAAGGACGGATCCTACGAGCAGTACTTC. The genes are TRBV5-4 and TRBJ2-7; D remains unclear. Germline CDR1 reads SGHNT; CDR2 reads YYREEE (reference sequence). This CDR3 contains 14 residues. Between the trimmed V and J ends, which lost 7 bases and 1 base, there was a span of 15 bases.

The chain carries TRBV2 and TRBJ1-2; perhaps TRBD1 as D (6 bases). The CDR3 is made up of 13 amino acids. Germline V gene sequence: CDR1 SNHLY, CDR2 FYNNEI. V shed 4 bases and J shed 1 base, with 7 bases lying between them. CDR3 region: CASSVDSNYGYTF. As DNA, the CDR3 is TGTGCCAGCAGTGTGGACAGTAACTATGGCTACACCTTC.